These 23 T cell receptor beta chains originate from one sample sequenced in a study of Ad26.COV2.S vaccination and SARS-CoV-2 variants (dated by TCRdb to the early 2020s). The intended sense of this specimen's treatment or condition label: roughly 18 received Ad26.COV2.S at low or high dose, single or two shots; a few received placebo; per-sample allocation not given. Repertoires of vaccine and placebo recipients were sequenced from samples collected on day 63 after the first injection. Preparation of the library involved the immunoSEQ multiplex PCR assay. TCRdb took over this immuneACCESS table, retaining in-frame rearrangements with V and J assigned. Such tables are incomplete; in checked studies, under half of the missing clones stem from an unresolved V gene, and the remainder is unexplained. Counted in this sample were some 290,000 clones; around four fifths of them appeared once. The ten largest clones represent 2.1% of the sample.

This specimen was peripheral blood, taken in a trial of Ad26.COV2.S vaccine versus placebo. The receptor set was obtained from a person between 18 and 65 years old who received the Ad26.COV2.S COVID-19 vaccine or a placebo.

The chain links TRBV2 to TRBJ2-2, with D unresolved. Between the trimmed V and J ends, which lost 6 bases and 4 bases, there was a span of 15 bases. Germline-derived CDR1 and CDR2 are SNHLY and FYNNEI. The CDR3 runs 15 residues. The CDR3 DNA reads TGTGCCAGCAGCGCCCTATACAAGCCCACCGGGGAGCTGTTTTTT. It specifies CASSALYKPTGELFF. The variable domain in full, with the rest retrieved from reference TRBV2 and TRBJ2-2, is EPEVTQTPSHQVTQMGQEVILRCVPISNHLYFYWYRQILGQKVEFLVSFYNNEISEKSEIFDDQFSVERPDGSNFTLKIRSTKLEDSAMYFCASSALYKPTGELFFGEGSRLTVL.

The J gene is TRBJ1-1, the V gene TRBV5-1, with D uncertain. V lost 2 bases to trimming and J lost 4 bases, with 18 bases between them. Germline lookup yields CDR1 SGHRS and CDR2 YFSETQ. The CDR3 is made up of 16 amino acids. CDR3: CASSLLSDLGGTEAFF. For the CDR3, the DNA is TGCGCCAGCAGCTTACTCTCCGACCTGGGAGGCACTGAAGCTTTCTTT.

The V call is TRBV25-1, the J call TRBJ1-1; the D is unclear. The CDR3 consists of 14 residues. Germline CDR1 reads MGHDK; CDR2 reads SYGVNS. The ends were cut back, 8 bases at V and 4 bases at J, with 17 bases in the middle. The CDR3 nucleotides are TGTGCCAGCGGCGCTCGGGGAATCGGCACTGAAGCTTTCTTT. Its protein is CASGARGIGTEAFF.

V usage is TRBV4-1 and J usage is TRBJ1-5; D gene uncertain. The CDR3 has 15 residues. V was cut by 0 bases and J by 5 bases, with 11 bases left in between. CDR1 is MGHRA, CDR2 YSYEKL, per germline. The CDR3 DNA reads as TGCGCCAGCAGCCAAGATAGTAGGGTGGATCAGCCCCAGCATTTT. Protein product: CASSQDSRVDQPQHF.

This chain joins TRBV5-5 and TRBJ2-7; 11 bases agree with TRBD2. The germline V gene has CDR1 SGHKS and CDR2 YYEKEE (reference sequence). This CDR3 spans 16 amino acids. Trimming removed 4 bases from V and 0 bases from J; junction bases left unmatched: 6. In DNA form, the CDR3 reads TGTGCCAGCAGCACGCCTAGCGGGAGGAGCTCCTACGAGCAGTACTTC. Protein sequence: CASSTPSGRSSYEQYF.

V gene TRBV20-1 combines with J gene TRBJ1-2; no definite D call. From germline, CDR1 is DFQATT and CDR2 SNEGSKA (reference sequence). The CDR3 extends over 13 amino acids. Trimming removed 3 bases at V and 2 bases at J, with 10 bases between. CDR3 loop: CSASGLGNYGYTF. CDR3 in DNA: TGCAGTGCTAGTGGTCTGGGGAACTATGGCTACACCTTC.

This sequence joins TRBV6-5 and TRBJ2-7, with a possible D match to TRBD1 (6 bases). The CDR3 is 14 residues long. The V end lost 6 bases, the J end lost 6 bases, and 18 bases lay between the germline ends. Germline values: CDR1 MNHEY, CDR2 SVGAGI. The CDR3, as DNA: TGTGCCAGCAGCCGAGGGGGTATGAGGGGCGAGCAGTACTTC. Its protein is CASSRGGMRGEQYF.

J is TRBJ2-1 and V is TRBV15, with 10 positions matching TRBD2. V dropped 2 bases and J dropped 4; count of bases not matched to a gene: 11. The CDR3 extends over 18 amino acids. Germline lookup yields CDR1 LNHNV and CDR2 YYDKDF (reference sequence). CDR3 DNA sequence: TGTGCCACCAGCAGACCTCCGGGACTAGCGCAACTGTACAATGAGCAGTTCTTC. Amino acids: CATSRPPGLAQLYNEQFF. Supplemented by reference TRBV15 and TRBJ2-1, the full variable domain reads DAMVIQNPRYQVTQFGKPVTLSCSQTLNHNVMYWYQQKSSQAPKLLFHYYDKDFNNEADTPDNFQSRRPNTSFCFLDIRSPGLGDTAMYLCATSRPPGLAQLYNEQFFGPGTRLTVL.

The CDR3 DNA follows: TGCGCCAGCAGCCAGTCACCCCCGGGACTAGCTGCCACAGATACGCAGTATTTT. Protein product: CASSQSPPGLAATDTQYF. The V call is TRBV4-1, the J call TRBJ2-3, with TRBD2 matching 9 bases. The CDR3 has 18 amino acids. The germline CDR1 and CDR2 sequences are MGHRA and YSYEKL. V shed 3 bases, J shed 2 bases, and the junction held 12 bases outside the gene matches.

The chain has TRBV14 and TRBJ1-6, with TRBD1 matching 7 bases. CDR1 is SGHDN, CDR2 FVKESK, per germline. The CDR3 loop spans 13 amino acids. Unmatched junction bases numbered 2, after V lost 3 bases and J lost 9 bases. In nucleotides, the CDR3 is TGTGCCAGCAGCCAGACAGGGCTTTCACCCCTCCACTTT. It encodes CASSQTGLSPLHF.

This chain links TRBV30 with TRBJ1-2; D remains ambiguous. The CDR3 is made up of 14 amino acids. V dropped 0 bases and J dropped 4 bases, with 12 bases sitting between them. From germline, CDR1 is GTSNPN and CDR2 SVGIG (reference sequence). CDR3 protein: CAWSVGPMGYGYTF. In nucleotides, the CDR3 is TGTGCCTGGAGTGTAGGCCCCATGGGCTATGGCTACACCTTC. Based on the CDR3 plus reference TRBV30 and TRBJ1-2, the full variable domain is SQTIHQWPATLVQPVGSPLSLECTVEGTSNPNLYWYRQAAGRGLQLLFYSVGIGQISSEVPQNLSASRPQDRQFILSSKKLLLSDSGFYLCAWSVGPMGYGYTFGSGTRLTVV.

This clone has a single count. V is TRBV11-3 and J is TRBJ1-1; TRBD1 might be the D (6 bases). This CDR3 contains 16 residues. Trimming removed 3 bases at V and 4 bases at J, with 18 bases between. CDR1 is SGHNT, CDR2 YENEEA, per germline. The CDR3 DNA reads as TGTGCCAGCAGCTTCCAGGGGCCCCCGGGGGCCACTGAAGCTTTCTTT. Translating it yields CASSFQGPPGATEAFF. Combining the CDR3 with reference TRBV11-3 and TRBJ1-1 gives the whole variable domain EAGVVQSPRYKIIEKKQPVAFWCNPISGHNTLYWYLQNLGQGPELLIRYENEEAVDDSQLPKDRFSAERLKGVDSTLKIQPAELGDSAVYLCASSFQGPPGATEAFFGQGTRLTVV.

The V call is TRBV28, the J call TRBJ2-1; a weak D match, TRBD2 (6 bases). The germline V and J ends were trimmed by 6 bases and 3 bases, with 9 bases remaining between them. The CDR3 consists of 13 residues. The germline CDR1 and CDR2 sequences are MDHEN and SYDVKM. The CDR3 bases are TGTGCCAGCAGGGGGGACTTCTACAATGAGCAGTTCTTC. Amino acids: CASRGDFYNEQFF.

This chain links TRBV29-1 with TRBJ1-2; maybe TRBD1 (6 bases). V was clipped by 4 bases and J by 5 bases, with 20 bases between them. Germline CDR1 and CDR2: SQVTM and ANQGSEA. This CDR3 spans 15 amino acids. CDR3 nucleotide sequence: TGCAGCGTTGTGGTCCCGGCAGGGGCGTGGTATGGCTACACCTTC. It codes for CSVVVPAGAWYGYTF.

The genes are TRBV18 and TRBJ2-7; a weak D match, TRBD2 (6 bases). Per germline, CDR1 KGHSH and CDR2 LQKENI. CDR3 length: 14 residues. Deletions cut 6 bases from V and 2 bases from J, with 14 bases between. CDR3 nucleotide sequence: TGTGCCAGCTCCCGGGGAGGCGGAACCTACGAGCAGTACTTC. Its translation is CASSRGGGTYEQYF.

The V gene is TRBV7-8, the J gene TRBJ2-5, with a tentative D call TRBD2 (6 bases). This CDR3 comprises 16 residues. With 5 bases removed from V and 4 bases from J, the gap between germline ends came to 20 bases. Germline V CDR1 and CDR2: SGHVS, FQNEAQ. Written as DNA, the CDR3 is TGTGCCAGCAGCCACCGGGGCCGGGGAGGAGGAGAGACCCAGTACTTC. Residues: CASSHRGRGGGETQYF. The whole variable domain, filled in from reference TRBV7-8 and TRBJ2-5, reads GAGVSQSPRYKVAKRGQDVALRCDPISGHVSLFWYQQALGQGPEFLTYFQNEAQLDKSGLPSDRFFAERPEGSVSTLKIQRTQQEDSAVYLCASSHRGRGGGETQYFGPGTRLLVL.

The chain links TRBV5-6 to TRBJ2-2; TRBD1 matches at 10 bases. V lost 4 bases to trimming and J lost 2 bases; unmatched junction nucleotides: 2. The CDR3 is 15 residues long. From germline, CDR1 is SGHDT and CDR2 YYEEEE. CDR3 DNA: TGTGCCAGCAGCCGGACAGGGGGTAACACCGGGGAGCTGTTTTTT. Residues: CASSRTGGNTGELFF.

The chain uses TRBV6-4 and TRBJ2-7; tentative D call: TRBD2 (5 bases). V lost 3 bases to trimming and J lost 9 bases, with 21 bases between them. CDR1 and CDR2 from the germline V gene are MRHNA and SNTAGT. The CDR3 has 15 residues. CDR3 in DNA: TGTGCCAGCAGTGAATCTCTTCCGGGATTAGAGGGGCAGTACTTC. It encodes CASSESLPGLEGQYF.

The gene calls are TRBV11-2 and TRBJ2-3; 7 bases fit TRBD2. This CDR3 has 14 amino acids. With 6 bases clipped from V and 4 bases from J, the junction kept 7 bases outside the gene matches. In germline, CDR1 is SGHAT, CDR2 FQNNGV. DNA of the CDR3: TGTGCCAGCAGTCCGTGGGGGGGTGCAGATACGCAGTATTTT. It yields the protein CASSPWGGADTQYF. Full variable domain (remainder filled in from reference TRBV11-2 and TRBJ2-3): EAGVAQSPRYKIIEKRQSVAFWCNPISGHATLYWYQQILGQGPKLLIQFQNNGVVDDSQLPKDRFSAERLKGVDSTLKIQPAKLEDSAVYLCASSPWGGADTQYFGPGTRLTVL.

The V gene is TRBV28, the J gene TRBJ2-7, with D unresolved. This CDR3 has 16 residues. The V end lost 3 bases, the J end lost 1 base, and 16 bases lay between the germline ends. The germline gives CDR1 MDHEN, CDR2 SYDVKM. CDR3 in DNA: TGTGCCAGCAGTTTTTACGAAACTTTTTGGTCCTACGAGCAGTACTTC. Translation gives CASSFYETFWSYEQYF.

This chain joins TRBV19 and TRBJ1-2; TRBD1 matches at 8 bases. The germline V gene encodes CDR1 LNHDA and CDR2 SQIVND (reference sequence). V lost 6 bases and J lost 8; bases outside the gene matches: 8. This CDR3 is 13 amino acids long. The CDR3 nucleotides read TGTGCCAGTAGCGGACAGGGTGGAGGGGGCTACACCTTC. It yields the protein CASSGQGGGGYTF.

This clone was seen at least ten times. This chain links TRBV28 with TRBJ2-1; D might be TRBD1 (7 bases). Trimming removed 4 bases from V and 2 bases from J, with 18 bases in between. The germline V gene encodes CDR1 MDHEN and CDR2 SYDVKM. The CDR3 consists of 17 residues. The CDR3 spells CASSWSGGTETYNEQFF. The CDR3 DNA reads TGTGCCAGCAGTTGGTCGGGCGGGACAGAGACCTACAATGAGCAGTTCTTC.

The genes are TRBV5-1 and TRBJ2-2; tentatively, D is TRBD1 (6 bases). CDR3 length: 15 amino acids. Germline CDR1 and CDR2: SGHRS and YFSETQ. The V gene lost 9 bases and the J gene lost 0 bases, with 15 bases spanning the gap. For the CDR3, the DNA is TGCGCCACCGCGCTCGGACAGACGAACACCGGGGAGCTGTTTTTT. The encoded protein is CATALGQTNTGELFF.